The entry below gives a single TCR beta chain sequence along with its context. What it recognizes is unknown. A 120-subject validation cohort, separate from the approximately 610-subject first cohort, supplied the donors. The source of the sample is a study of cytomegalovirus exposure and HLA in healthy donors. Study summary: The approximately 670 first-cohort repertoires and the roughly 120 validation repertoires shared the same platform, a later analysis reported.

V was clipped by 0 bases and J by 3 bases; unmatched bases: 10. There are 17 residues in the CDR3. Germline V gene lookup returns CDR1 GTSNPN and CDR2 SVGIG (reference sequence). Study results and caveats: Confirmation was obtained in vitro that a few CMV-associated chains are specific for CMV antigens. More than 150 TCR beta chains were listed as cytomegalovirus-associated.

The repertoire was sequenced with immunoSEQ multiplex PCR; TCRdb's copy has only in-frame clones and lacks some. Among about 120,000 clones listed, over 75% were seen once. This sequence was found in a woman in her thirties in good health and CMV-seronegative. This chain joins TRBV30 and TRBJ2-5; TRBD2 matches 10 bases. The specimen was PBMCs. CDR3 sequence reads: CAWSVTSGGAREETQYF. In DNA, the CDR3 is TGTGCCTGGAGTGTAACGAGCGGGGGGGCCAGGGAAGAGACCCAGTACTTC.